This entry lists 4 T cell receptor beta chains sequenced from one sample in a study of cytomegalovirus exposure and HLA in healthy donors. The PCR used 60 Vbeta and 13 Jbeta primers. TCRdb's copy holds only in-frame clones and misses some; the assay was immunoSEQ multiplex PCR. This listing includes some 200,000 clones. The source material was PBMCs. Receptor source: a boy between 10 and 17 years old in good health and CMV-seronegative.

The rearrangement uses TRBV27 and TRBJ1-4; no definite D call. There are 14 residues in the CDR3. Trimming stripped 7 bases from V and 8 bases from J, with 17 bases between. Per germline, CDR1 MNHEY and CDR2 SMNVEV (reference sequence). The chain's CDR3 is CASTAGAGGEKLFF. In DNA, the CDR3 is TGTGCCAGCACAGCCGGAGCCGGTGGGGAAAAACTGTTTTTT. The whole variable domain, filled in from reference TRBV27 and TRBJ1-4, reads EAQVTQNPRYLITVTGKKLTVTCSQNMNHEYMSWYRQDPGLGLRQIYYSMNVEVTDKGDVPEGYKVSRKEKRNFPLILESPSPNQTSLYFCASTAGAGGEKLFFGSGTQLSVL.

The chain links TRBV11-2 to TRBJ1-1; no clear D gene. The V gene lost 1 base and the J gene lost 0 bases, with 15 bases spanning the gap. The CDR3 is 17 residues long. Germline V gene lookup returns CDR1 SGHAT and CDR2 FQNNGV. CDR3 loop: CASSLGWSSELNTEAFF. CDR3 in DNA: TGTGCCAGCAGCTTAGGTTGGAGCTCAGAGCTGAACACTGAAGCTTTCTTT.

For the CDR3, the DNA is TGTGCCAGCATTAAGGTCGGGGACTATGGCTACACCTTC. Translation: CASIKVGDYGYTF. The J gene is TRBJ1-2, the V gene TRBV6-5; no reliable D call. The germline CDR1 and CDR2 sequences are MNHEY and SVGAGI. V lost 7 bases and J 3 bases, leaving 12 bases between the germline ends. The CDR3 spans 13 residues.

The chain has TRBV7-2 and TRBJ1-1; a possible D gene is TRBD1 (6 bases). The CDR3 is 13 residues long. V lost 4 bases, J lost 1 base, and 7 bases lay in between. Germline CDR1 is SGHTA and CDR2 is FQGNSA. For the CDR3, the DNA is TGTGCCAGCAGCTCACAGGGGAACACTGAAGCTTTCTTT. Its translation is CASSSQGNTEAFF.